This T cell receptor (beta chain) derives from a study of T and B cells in COVID-19 patients. V gave up 4 bases and J gave up 0 bases, with 7 bases separating them. Germline V lookup: CDR1 KGHSH, CDR2 LQKENI. CDR3 size: 14 residues. TRB was amplified from approximately 250-480 ng of blood genomic DNA. This clonotype occurred a few times. Antigen specificity is unknown. The study's findings and limits: Few blood samples existed from mildly ill patients during symptoms or early in severe cases. Of 2,331 TCR clusters found only in the recovered cohort, a few dozen had low generation probability.

TRB rearrangements were amplified by multiplex PCR with BIOMED2 TRB-A/B primers. From the multiplex PCR reads, TCRdb called clonotypes with MiXCR, one entry per CDR3 protein. Of about 21,000 distinct CDR3 sequences in the sample, roughly 29% were seen once. The source of this sequence is a human donor who had recovered from COVID-19. The specimen was blood. The chain has TRBV18 and TRBJ1-5, with D uncertain. The CDR3 DNA sequence: TGTGCCAGCTCACTGGGGAATAGCAATCAGCCCCAGCATTTT. Protein sequence: CASSLGNSNQPQHF.